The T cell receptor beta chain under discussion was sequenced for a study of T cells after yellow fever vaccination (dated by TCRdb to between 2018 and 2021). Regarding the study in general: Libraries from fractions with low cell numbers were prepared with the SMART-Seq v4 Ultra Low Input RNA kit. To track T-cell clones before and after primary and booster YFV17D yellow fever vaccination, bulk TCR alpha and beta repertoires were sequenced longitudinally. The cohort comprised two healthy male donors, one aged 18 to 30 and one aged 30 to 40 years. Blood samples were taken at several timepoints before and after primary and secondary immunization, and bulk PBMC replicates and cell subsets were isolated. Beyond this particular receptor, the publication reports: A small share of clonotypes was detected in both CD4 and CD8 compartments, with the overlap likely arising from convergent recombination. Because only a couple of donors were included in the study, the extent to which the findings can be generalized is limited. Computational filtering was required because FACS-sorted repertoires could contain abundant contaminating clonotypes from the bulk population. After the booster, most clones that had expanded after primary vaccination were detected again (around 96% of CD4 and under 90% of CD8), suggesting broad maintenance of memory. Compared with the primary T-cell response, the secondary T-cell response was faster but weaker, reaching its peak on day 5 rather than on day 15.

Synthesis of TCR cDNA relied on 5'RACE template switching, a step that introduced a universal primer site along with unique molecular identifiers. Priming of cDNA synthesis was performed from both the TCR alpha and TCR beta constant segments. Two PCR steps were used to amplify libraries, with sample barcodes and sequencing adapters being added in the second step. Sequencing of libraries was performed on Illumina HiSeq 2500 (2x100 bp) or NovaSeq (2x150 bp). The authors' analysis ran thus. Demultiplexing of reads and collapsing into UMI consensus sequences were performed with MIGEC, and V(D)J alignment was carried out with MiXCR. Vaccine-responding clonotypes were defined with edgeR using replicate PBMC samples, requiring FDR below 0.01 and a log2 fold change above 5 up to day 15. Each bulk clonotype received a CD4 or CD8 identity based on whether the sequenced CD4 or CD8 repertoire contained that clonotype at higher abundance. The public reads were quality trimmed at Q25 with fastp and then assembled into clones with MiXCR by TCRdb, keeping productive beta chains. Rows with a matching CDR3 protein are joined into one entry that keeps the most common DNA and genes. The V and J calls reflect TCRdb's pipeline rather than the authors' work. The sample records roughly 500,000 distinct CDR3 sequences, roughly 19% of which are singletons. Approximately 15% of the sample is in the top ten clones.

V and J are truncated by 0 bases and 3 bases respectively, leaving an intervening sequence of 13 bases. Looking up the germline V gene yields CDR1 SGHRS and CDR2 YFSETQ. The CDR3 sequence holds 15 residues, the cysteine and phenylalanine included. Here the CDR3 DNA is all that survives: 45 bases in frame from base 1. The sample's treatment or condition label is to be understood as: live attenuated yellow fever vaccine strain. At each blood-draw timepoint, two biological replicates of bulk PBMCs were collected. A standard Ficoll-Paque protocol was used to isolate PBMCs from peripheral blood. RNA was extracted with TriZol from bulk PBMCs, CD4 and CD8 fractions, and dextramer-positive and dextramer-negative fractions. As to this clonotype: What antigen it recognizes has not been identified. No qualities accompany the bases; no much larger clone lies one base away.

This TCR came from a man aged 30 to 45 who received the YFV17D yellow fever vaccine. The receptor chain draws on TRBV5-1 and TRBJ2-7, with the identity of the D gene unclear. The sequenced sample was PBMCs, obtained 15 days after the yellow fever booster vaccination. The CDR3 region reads CASSLESAIDYEQYF. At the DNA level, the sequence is TGCGCCAGCAGCTTGGAGTCAGCAATCGACTACGAGCAGTACTTC.